This T cell receptor (beta chain) was recovered during a study of T cell responses to AZD1222 COVID-19 vaccine. The CDR3 is 17 amino acids. The germline CDR1 and CDR2 sequences are LNHDA and SQIVND (reference sequence). V shed 5 bases and J 5 bases; nucleotides not matched to a gene: 12. The table lists this clone with a few counts. Its antigen remains unknown. Measured with immunoSEQ multiplex PCR; TCRdb has only the in-frame clones, and not every one. This table has around 100,000 clones, around 87% appearing once. Study-wide results and limits: The donor group comprised mostly white British people and more females; the analysis possibly underestimated clonal diversity.

Here the sequenced sample was peripheral blood, taken on day 0 of MenACWY control vaccination. The V gene is TRBV19, the J gene TRBJ1-5; 10 bases line up with TRBD1. The source is an adult in good health. In DNA form, the CDR3 reads TGTGCCAGTAGTGGATCATTGGACAGGGGGATCTATCAGCCCCAGCATTTT. It codes for CASSGSLDRGIYQPQHF.